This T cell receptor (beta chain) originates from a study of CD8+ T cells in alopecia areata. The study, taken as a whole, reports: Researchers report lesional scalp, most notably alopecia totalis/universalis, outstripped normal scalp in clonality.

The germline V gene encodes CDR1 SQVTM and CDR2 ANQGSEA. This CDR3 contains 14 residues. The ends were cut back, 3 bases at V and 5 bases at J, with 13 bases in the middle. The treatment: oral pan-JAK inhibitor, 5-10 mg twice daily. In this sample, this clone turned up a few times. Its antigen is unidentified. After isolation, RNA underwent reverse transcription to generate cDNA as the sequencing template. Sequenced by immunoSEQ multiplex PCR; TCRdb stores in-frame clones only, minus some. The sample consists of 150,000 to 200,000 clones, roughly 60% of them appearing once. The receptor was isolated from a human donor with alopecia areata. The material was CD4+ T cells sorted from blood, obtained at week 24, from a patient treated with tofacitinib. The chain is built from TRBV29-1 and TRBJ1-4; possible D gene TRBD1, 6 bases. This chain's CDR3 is CSVEVITGNEKLFF. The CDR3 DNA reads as TGCAGCGTTGAGGTTATCACAGGGAATGAAAAACTGTTTTTT. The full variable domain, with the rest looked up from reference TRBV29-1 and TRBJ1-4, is SAVISQKPSRDICQRGTSLTIQCQVDSQVTMMFWYRQQPGQSLTLIATANQGSEATYESGFVIDKFPISRPNLTFSTLTVSNMSPEDSSIYLCSVEVITGNEKLFFGSGTQLSVL.